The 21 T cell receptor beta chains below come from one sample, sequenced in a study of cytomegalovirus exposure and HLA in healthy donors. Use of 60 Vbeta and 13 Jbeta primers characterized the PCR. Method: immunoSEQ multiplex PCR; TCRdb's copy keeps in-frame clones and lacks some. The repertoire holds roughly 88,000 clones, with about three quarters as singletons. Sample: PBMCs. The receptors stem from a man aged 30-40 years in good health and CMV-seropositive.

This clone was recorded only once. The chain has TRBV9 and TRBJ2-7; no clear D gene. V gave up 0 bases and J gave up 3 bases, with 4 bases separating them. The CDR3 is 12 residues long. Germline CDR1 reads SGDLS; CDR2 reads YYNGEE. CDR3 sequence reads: CASSVDHYEQYV. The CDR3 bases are TGTGCCAGCAGCGTAGACCACTACGAGCAGTACGTC.

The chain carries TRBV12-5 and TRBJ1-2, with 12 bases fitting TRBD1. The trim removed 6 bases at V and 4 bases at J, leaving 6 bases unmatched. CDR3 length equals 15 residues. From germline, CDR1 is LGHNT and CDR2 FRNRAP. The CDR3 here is CASGVGQGASYGYTF. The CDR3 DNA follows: TGTGCTAGTGGGGTGGGACAGGGGGCAAGCTATGGCTACACCTTC.

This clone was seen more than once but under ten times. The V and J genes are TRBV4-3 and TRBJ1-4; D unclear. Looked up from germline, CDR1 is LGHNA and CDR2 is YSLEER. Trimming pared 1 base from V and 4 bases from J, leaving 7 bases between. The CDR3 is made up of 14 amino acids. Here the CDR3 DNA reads TGCGCCAGCAGCCAAGCCAGGTTTAATGAAAAACTGTTTTTT. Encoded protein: CASSQARFNEKLFF.

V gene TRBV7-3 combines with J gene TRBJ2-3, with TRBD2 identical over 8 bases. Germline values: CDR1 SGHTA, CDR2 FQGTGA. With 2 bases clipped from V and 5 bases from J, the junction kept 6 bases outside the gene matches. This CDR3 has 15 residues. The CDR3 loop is CASSLGLAGLDTQYF. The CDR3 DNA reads TGTGCCAGCAGCTTAGGGCTAGCGGGTCTAGATACGCAGTATTTT.

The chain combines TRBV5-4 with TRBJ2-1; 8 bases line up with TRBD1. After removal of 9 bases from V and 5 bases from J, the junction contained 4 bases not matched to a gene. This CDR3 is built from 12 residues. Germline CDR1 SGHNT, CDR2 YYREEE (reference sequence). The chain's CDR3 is CATQGADNEQFF. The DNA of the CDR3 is TGTGCCACCCAGGGGGCCGACAATGAGCAGTTCTTC. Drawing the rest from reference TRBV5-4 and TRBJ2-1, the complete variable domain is ETGVTQSPTHLIKTRGQQVTLRCSSQSGHNTVSWYQQALGQGPQFIFQYYREEENGRGNFPPRFSGLQFPNYSSELNVNALELDDSALYLCATQGADNEQFFGPGTRLTVL.

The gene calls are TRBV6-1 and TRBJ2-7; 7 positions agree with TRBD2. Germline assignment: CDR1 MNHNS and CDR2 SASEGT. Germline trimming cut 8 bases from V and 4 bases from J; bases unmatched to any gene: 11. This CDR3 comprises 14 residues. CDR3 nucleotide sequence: TGTGCCAGCGGGTGGGGGACGGGGGGTTACGAGCAGTACGTC. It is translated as CASGWGTGGYEQYV.

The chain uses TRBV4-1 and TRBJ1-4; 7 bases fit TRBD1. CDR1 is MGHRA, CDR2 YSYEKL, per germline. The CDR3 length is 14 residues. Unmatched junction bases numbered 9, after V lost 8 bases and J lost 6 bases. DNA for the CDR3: TGCGCCAGCTCCACCGGGACAGATGATGAAAAACTGTTTTTT. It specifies CASSTGTDDEKLFF.

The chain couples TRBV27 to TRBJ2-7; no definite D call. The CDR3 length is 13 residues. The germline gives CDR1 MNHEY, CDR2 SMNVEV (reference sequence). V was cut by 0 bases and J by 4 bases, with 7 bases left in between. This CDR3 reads CASSLSLRYEQYF. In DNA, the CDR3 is TGTGCCAGCAGTTTATCGCTGAGGTACGAGCAGTACTTC.

CDR3 in amino acids: CASSLKSGGSYEQYF. CDR3 sequence (DNA): TGTGCCAGCAGCTTAAAGTCAGGAGGGTCCTACGAGCAGTACTTC. This rearrangement joins TRBV11-3 to TRBJ2-7; tentatively, D is TRBD2 (6 bases). The V gene's germline CDR1 is SGHNT and CDR2 YENEEA. The CDR3 sequence is 15 residues long. The V gene lost 2 bases and the J gene lost 1 base, with 12 bases spanning the gap.

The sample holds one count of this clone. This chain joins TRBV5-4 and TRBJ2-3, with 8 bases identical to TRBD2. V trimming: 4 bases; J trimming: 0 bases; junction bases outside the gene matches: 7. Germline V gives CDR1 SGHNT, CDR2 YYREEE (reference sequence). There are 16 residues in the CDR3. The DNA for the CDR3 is TGTGCCAGCAGCCTAACTAGCGGTGCTAGCACAGATACGCAGTATTTT. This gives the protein CASSLTSGASTDTQYF.

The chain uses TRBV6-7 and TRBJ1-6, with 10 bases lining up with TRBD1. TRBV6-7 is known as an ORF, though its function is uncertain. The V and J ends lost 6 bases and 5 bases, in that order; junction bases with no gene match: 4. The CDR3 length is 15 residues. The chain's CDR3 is CASSVDRGNNSPLHF. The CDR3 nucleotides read TGTGCCAGCAGCGTGGACAGGGGGAATAATTCACCCCTCCACTTT.

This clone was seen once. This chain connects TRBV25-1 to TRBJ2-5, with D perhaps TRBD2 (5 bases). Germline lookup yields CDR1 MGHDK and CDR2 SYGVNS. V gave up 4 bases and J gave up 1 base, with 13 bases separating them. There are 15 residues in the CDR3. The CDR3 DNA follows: TGTGCCAGCAGTGGAACAGCAGCGGTCCAAGAGACCCAGTACTTC. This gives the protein CASSGTAAVQETQYF. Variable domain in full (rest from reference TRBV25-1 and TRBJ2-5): EADIYQTPRYLVIGTGKKITLECSQTMGHDKMYWYQQDPGMELHLIHYSYGVNSTEKGDLSSESTVSRIRTEHFPLTLESARPSHTSQYLCASSGTAAVQETQYFGPGTRLLVL.

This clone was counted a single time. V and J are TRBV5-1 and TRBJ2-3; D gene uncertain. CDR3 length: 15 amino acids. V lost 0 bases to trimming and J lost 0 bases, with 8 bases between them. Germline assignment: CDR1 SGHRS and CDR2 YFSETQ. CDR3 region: CASSLGPVSTDTQYF. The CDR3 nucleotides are TGCGCCAGCAGCTTGGGTCCAGTCAGCACAGATACGCAGTATTTT.

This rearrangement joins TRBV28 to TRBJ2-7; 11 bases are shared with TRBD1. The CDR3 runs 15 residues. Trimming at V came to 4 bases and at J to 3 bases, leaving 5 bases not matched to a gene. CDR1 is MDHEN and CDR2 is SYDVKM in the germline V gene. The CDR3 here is CASSSTGTGGYEQYF. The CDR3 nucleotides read TGTGCCAGCAGTTCTACCGGGACAGGGGGCTACGAGCAGTACTTC.

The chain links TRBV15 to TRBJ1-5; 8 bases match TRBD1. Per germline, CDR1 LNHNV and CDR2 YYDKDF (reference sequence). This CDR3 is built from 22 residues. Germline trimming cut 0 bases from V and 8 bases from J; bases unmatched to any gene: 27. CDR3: CATSRDRGSGTGGIPWREPQHF. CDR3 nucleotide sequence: TGTGCCACCAGCAGAGATCGTGGGTCTGGAACAGGGGGGATACCATGGAGGGAGCCCCAGCATTTT.

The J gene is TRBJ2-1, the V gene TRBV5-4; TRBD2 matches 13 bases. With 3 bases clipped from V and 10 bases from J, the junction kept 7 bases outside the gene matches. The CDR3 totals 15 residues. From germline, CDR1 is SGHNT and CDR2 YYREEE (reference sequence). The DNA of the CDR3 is TGTGCCAGCAGCTGGGAGCGACTAGCGGGAGGCGAGCAGTTCTTC. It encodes CASSWERLAGGEQFF.

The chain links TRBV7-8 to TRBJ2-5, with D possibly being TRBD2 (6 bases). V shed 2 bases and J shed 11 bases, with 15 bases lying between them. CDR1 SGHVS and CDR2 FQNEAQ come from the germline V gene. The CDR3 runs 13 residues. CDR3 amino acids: CASSLSLAVAQYF. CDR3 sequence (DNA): TGTGCCAGCAGCTTATCACTAGCTGTCGCGCAGTACTTC. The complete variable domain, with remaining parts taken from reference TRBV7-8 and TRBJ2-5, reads GAGVSQSPRYKVAKRGQDVALRCDPISGHVSLFWYQQALGQGPEFLTYFQNEAQLDKSGLPSDRFFAERPEGSVSTLKIQRTQQEDSAVYLCASSLSLAVAQYFGPGTRLLVL.

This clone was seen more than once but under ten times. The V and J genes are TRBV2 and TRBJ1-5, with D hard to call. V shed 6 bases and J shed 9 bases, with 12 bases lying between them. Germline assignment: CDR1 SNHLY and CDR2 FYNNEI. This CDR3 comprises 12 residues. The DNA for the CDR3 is TGTGCCAGCAGGCCAACTTCATGGCCCCAGCATTTT. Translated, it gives CASRPTSWPQHF.

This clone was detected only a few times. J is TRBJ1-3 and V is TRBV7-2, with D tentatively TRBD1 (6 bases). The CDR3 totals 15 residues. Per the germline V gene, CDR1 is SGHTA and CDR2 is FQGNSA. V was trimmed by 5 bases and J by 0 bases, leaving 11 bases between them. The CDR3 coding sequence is TGTGCCAGCAGCGCCCGACAGGCCTCTGGAAACACCATATATTTT. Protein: CASSARQASGNTIYF.

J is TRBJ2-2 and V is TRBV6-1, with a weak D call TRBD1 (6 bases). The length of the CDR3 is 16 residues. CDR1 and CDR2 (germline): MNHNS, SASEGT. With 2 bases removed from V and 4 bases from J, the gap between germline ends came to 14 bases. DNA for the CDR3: TGTGCCAGCAGTGAACCCACAGGGTTAGGCACCGGGGAGCTGTTTTTT. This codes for CASSEPTGLGTGELFF.

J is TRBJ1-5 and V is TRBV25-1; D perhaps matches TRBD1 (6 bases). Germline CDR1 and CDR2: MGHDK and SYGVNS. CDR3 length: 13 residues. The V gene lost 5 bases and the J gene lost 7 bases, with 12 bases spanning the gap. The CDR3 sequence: CASSTQGGQPQHF. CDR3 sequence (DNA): TGTGCCAGCAGTACACAGGGCGGACAGCCCCAGCATTTT. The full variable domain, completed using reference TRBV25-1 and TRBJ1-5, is EADIYQTPRYLVIGTGKKITLECSQTMGHDKMYWYQQDPGMELHLIHYSYGVNSTEKGDLSSESTVSRIRTEHFPLTLESARPSHTSQYLCASSTQGGQPQHFGDGTRLSIL.